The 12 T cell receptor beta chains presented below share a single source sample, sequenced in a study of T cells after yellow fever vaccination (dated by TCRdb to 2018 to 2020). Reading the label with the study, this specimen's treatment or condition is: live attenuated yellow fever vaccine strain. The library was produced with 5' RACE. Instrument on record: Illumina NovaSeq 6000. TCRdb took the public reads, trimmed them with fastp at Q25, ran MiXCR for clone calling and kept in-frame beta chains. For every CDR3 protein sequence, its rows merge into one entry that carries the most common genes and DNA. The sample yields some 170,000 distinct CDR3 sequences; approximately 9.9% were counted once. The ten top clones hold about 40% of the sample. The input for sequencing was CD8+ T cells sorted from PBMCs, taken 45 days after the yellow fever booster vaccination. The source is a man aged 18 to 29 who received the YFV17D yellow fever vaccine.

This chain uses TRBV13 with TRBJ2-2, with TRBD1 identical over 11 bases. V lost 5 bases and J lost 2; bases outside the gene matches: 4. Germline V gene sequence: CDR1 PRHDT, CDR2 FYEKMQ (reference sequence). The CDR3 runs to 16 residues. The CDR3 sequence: CASSPGQGGNTGELFF. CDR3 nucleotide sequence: TGTGCCAGCAGCCCGGGACAGGGGGGAAACACCGGGGAGCTGTTTTTT.

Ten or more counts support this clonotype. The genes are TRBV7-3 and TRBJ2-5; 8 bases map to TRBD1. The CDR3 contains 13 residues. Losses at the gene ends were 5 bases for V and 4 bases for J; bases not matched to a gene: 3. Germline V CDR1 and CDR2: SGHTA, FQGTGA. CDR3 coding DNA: TGTGCCAGCAGCACGCAGGGGGCAGAGACCCAGTACTTC. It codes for CASSTQGAETQYF.

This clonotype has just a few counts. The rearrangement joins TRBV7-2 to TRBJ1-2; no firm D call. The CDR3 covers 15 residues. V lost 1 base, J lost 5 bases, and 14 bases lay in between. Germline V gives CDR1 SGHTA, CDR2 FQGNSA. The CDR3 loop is CASSLVVRAQYGYTF. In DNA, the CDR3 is TGTGCCAGCAGCTTAGTGGTCCGGGCCCAATATGGCTACACCTTC. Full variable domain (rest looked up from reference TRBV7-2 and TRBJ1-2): GAGVSQSPSNKVTEKGKDVELRCDPISGHTALYWYRQSLGQGLEFLIYFQGNSAPDKSGLPSDRFSAERTGGSVSTLTIQRTQQEDSAVYLCASSLVVRAQYGYTFGSGTRLTVV.

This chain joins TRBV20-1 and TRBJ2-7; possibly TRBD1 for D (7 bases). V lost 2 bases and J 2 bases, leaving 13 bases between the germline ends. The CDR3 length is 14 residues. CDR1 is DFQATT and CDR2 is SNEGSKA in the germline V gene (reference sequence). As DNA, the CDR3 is TGCAGTGCTAGATATACCAGGGGGGCCTACGAGCAGTACTTC. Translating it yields CSARYTRGAYEQYF.

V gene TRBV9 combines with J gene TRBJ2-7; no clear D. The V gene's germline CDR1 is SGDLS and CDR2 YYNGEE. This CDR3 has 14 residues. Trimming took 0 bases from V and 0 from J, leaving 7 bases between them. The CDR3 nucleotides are TGTGCCAGCAGCGTAGGTGACGGCTCCTACGAGCAGTACTTC. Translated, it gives CASSVGDGSYEQYF.

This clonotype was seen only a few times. CDR3 in amino acids: CASSFHRWRGPQETQYF. For the CDR3, the DNA is TGCGCCAGCAGCTTCCACCGGTGGCGGGGGCCCCAAGAGACCCAGTACTTC. The J gene is TRBJ2-5, the V gene TRBV5-1, with TRBD2 as a possible D gene (7 bases). Deletions cut 2 bases from V and 1 base from J, with 18 bases between. This CDR3 is 17 amino acids long. The germline V gene encodes CDR1 SGHRS and CDR2 YFSETQ.

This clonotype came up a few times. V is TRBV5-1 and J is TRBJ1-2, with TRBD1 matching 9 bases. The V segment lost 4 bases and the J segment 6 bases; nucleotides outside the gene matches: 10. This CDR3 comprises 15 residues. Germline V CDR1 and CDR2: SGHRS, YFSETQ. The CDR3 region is CASSPGGTGPHGYTF. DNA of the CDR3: TGCGCCAGCAGCCCGGGAGGGACAGGGCCTCATGGCTACACCTTC.

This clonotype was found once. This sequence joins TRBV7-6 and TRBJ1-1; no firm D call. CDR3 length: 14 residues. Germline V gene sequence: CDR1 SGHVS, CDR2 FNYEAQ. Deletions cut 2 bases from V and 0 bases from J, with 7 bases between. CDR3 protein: CASSLKSVNTEAFF. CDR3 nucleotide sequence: TGTGCCAGCAGCTTAAAGTCGGTGAACACTGAAGCTTTCTTT.

The CDR3 protein is CASSQEEKYNEQFF. The CDR3 nucleotides read TGTGCCAGCAGCCAAGAGGAGAAATACAATGAGCAGTTCTTC. V and J are TRBV3-2 and TRBJ2-1. TRBV3-2 is designated a pseudogene. This CDR3 region has 14 residues.

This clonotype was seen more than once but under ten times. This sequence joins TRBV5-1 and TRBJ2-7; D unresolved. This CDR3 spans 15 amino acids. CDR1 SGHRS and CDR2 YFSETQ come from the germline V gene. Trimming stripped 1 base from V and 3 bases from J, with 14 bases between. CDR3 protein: CASSLRSNRDYEQYF. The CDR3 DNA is TGCGCCAGCAGCTTGAGGTCCAACCGAGACTACGAGCAGTACTTC.

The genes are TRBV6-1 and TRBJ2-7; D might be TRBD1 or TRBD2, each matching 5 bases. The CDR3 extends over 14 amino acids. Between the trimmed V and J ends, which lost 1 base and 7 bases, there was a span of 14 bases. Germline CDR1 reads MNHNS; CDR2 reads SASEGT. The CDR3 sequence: CASSEEPGRVEQYV. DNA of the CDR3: TGTGCCAGCAGTGAAGAGCCGGGACGTGTAGAGCAGTACGTC.

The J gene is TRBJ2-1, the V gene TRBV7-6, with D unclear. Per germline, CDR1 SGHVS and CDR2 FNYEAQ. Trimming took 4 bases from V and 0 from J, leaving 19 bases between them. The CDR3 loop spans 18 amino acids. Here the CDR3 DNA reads TGTGCCAGCAGCTCCTTCGTAAGGGCCCTTAGCTCCTACAATGAGCAGTTCTTC. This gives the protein CASSSFVRALSSYNEQFF.